This T cell receptor (beta chain) came from a study of lymphopenia after photon versus proton radiotherapy. The CDR3 runs 13 residues. Germline V gene sequence: CDR1 GTSNPN, CDR2 SVGIG (reference sequence). J was trimmed by 2 bases and V by 2 bases; bases with no gene match: 2. Study-level results: Under photons, naive T cells and diversity fell while effector/memory populations rose. A bigger post-nadir fall in TCR diversity correlated inversely with survival time in deceased patients. Oligoclonal CD8+ Temra expansion after nadir drove photon patients' diversity drop. Survival link was tested only in deceased patients; proton benefit remains a possibility.

Measured with immunoSEQ multiplex PCR; TCRdb has only the in-frame clones, and not every one. Here the sample spans around 70,000 clones, roughly 93% being singletons. To note about this clone: Its antigen is unidentified.

This sequence was found in a woman in her 70s with pancreatic cancer. This chain joins TRBV30 and TRBJ1-1, with 7 bases identical to TRBD1. Here the sequenced sample was peripheral blood, taken from a patient treated with photon-based radiotherapy. CDR3 sequence (DNA): TGTGCCTGGAGTCGGGACAGCAACACTGAAGCTTTCTTT. It codes for CAWSRDSNTEAFF. Based on the CDR3 plus reference TRBV30 and TRBJ1-1, the full variable domain is SQTIHQWPATLVQPVGSPLSLECTVEGTSNPNLYWYRQAAGRGLQLLFYSVGIGQISSEVPQNLSASRPQDRQFILSSKKLLLSDSGFYLCAWSRDSNTEAFFGQGTRLTVV.